Each of the 19 T cell receptor beta chains below was sequenced from the same sample in a study of metastatic and nonmetastatic thyroid tumors. TCRdb ran MiXCR on the PCR reads. The sample has 5,500 or so clones, 25% to 35% seen once. Patients were all untreated before their thyroid surgery. The material sequenced was adjacent normal tissue. These receptors all stem from a female donor with papillary thyroid cancer or a benign thyroid nodule (not recorded which). Some clones in this sample may be carry-over from other donors' samples.

This clone showed up just a few times. This chain uses TRBV9 with TRBJ2-2; maybe TRBD1 (7 bases). From germline, CDR1 is SGDLS and CDR2 YYNGEE. Trimming shortened V by 4 bases and J by 2 bases, and 12 bases separated the two germline ends. The CDR3 is 15 residues long. CDR3 sequence reads: CASSWRDRNTGELFF. The DNA for the CDR3 is TGTGCCAGCAGCTGGAGGGACAGAAACACCGGGGAGCTGTTTTTT.

This clone occurred a few times. The gene calls are TRBV4-2 and TRBJ2-1, with 9 bases matching TRBD2. CDR3 length: 15 residues. From germline, CDR1 is LGHNA and CDR2 YNFKEQ. The trim removed 1 base at V and 2 bases at J, leaving 0 bases unmatched. CDR3 nucleotides: TGTGCCAGCAGCCAAGCTAGCGGGGCCTACAATGAGCAGTTCTTC. It is translated as CASSQASGAYNEQFF.

This clone is termed medium-sized. This rearrangement joins TRBV27 to TRBJ2-5, with a tentative D call TRBD1 (5 bases). Trimming took 4 bases from V and 5 from J, leaving 11 bases between them. The CDR3 extends over 13 amino acids. The germline CDR1 and CDR2 sequences are MNHEY and SMNVEV (reference sequence). The CDR3 DNA sequence: TGTGCCAGCAGTTCAGGGTCCGGGGAGACCCAGTACTTC. It translates to CASSSGSGETQYF.

By frequency in the sample, this clone is medium-sized. The CDR3 DNA reads as TGTGCCAGCTTCCAACAGGGGGGCACTGAAGCTTTCTTT. It encodes CASFQQGGTEAFF. This chain links TRBV3-1 with TRBJ1-1, with TRBD1 matching over 8 bases. V dropped 8 bases and J dropped 4; count of bases not matched to a gene: 6. The germline gives CDR1 LGHDT, CDR2 YNNKEL (reference sequence). The CDR3 covers 13 residues.

Remarks on this clone: A read error may account for a junction end that differs from germline. This chain uses TRBV6-2 or TRBV6-3 with TRBJ1-2; unclear D gene. The V gene's germline CDR1 is MNHEY and CDR2 SVGEGT. This CDR3 comprises 12 residues. The CDR3 sequence: CASSLANYGYTF. The CDR3 DNA is TGCGCCAGCAGTTTGGCCAACTATGGCTACACCTTC.

Judged by abundance, this clone is large. The V call is TRBV9, the J call TRBJ2-7; 9 bases agree with TRBD2. This CDR3 contains 15 residues. Germline CDR1 reads SGDLS; CDR2 reads YYNGEE. V trimming: 0 bases; J trimming: 3 bases; junction bases outside the gene matches: 4. The CDR3 DNA follows: TGTGCCAGCAGCGTAGACGCTAGCGGGGTCTACGAGCAGTACTTC. It yields the protein CASSVDASGVYEQYF.

By sample fraction, this clone is medium-sized. The rearrangement joins TRBV11-3 to TRBJ2-3; D is ambiguous. This CDR3 is 16 amino acids long. Germline V lookup: CDR1 SGHNT, CDR2 YENEEA. Trimming took 0 bases from V and 1 from J, leaving 11 bases between them. CDR3 DNA: TGTGCCAGCAGCTTAGATGGCCTTCGGGGCACAGATACGCAGTATTTT. Amino acids: CASSLDGLRGTDTQYF.

This clone was recorded only once. The chain's CDR3 is CASSPPSGQGFSYEQYF. For the CDR3, the DNA is TGTGCCAGCAGCCCCCCATCGGGACAGGGTTTCTCCTACGAGCAGTACTTC. The chain combines TRBV14 with TRBJ2-7; TRBD1 aligns across 9 bases. Germline trimming cut 4 bases from V and 0 bases from J; bases unmatched to any gene: 10. Germline V gene sequence: CDR1 SGHDN, CDR2 FVKESK. The CDR3 is made up of 17 amino acids.

The rearrangement uses TRBV9 and TRBJ2-2; D remains unclear. Germline V gene lookup returns CDR1 SGDLS and CDR2 YYNGEE. This CDR3 has 16 amino acids. The V gene lost 3 bases and the J gene lost 2 bases, with 14 bases spanning the gap. The CDR3 loop reads CASSASLSKNTGELFF. CDR3 coding DNA: TGTGCCAGCAGCGCTTCTCTCTCTAAAAACACCGGGGAGCTGTTTTTT.

This clone was observed a handful of times. The V gene is TRBV6-4, the J gene TRBJ2-5; 10 bases map to TRBD1. Looked up from germline, CDR1 is MRHNA and CDR2 is SNTAGT. The CDR3 contains 15 residues. The junction had 10 bases not matched to a gene; V was cut back by 5 bases and J by 7 bases. CDR3 protein: CASSLGGQGSRTQYF. The CDR3 DNA follows: TGTGCCAGCAGTCTTGGGGGACAGGGGTCCAGGACCCAGTACTTC.

Only a few counts were recorded for this clone. The chain joins TRBV2 to TRBJ2-7; tentative D call: TRBD1 (5 bases). Germline V CDR1 and CDR2: SNHLY, FYNNEI. Trimming removed 8 bases from V and 6 bases from J, with 11 bases in between. The CDR3 contains 11 residues. CDR3 sequence (DNA): TGTGCCAGCCGCAGGGAAGTCGAGCAGTACTTC. As protein: CASRREVEQYF. Full variable domain (outside the CDR3, taken from reference TRBV2 and TRBJ2-7): EPEVTQTPSHQVTQMGQEVILRCVPISNHLYFYWYRQILGQKVEFLVSFYNNEISEKSEIFDDQFSVERPDGSNFTLKIRSTKLEDSAMYFCASRREVEQYFGPGTRLTVT.

The genes are TRBV6-4 and TRBJ2-3; the D is unclear. V was cut by 0 bases and J by 1 base, with 11 bases left in between. CDR3 length equals 16 residues. Germline values: CDR1 MRHNA, CDR2 SNTAGT. The CDR3 nucleotides are TGTGCCAGCAGTGACTCGAGCTCGGGTGGCACAGATACGCAGTATTTT. It specifies CASSDSSSGGTDTQYF.

In this sample, this clone turned up a few times. CDR3 protein: CASSYSGVQSFSGANVLTF. CDR3 nucleotide sequence: TGCGCCAGCAGCTATTCAGGAGTGCAGTCTTTCTCTGGGGCCAACGTCCTGACTTTC. The gene calls are TRBV5-1 and TRBJ2-6; no definite D call. Trimming took off 3 bases at V and 0 bases at J, with 19 bases between the two ends. This CDR3 region has 19 residues. Germline CDR1 and CDR2: SGHRS and YFSETQ.

The V and J genes are TRBV11-2 and TRBJ2-1; TRBD2 aligns across 12 bases. Germline V gene data show CDR1 as SGHAT and CDR2 as FQNNGV. CDR3 length: 18 amino acids. V dropped 0 bases and J dropped 0; count of bases not matched to a gene: 3. Here the CDR3 reads CASSLDPSGRGSYNEQFF. The CDR3 DNA reads TGTGCCAGCAGCTTAGATCCTAGCGGGAGGGGCTCCTACAATGAGCAGTTCTTC. Complete variable domain (other parts from reference TRBV11-2 and TRBJ2-1): EAGVAQSPRYKIIEKRQSVAFWCNPISGHATLYWYQQILGQGPKLLIQFQNNGVVDDSQLPKDRFSAERLKGVDSTLKIQPAKLEDSAVYLCASSLDPSGRGSYNEQFFGPGTRLTVL.

This clone was recorded a few times. The rearrangement uses TRBV20-1 and TRBJ2-7; 9 bases line up with TRBD1. Germline CDR1 is DFQATT and CDR2 is SNEGSKA (reference sequence). After removal of 5 bases from V and 3 bases from J, the junction contained 8 bases not matched to a gene. This CDR3 comprises 14 residues. The CDR3 coding sequence is TGCAGTGCTCGCCGGGACAGGGCCTTCTACGAGCAGTACTTC. As protein: CSARRDRAFYEQYF.

V and J are TRBV5-1 and TRBJ2-5; 13 nucleotides line up with TRBD2. The ends lost 0 bases at V and 4 bases at J; junction bases unmatched: 0. Germline V gives CDR1 SGHRS, CDR2 YFSETQ. This CDR3 is built from 15 residues. This chain's CDR3 is CASSLGTSGGETQYF. The CDR3 DNA follows: TGCGCCAGCAGCTTGGGGACTAGCGGGGGAGAGACCCAGTACTTC.

This clone was counted a single time. The V call is TRBV7-2, the J call TRBJ2-1, with 10 nucleotides matching TRBD2. The CDR3 has 15 residues. Germline-derived CDR1 and CDR2 are SGHTA and FQGNSA. Trimming cost V 6 bases and J 7 bases; bases outside gene matches: 9. CDR3 nucleotides: TGTGCCAGCAGGTTGGCTAGCGGGAGTAAAAATGAGCAGTTCTTC. This encodes CASRLASGSKNEQFF.

In its sample, this clone was seen many times. The CDR3 bases are TGTGCCAGCAGCTTAGGAATGGATCAGCCCCAGCATTTT. Translation: CASSLGMDQPQHF. The V and J genes are TRBV7-2 and TRBJ1-5; D not resolved. The germline gives CDR1 SGHTA, CDR2 FQGNSA. This CDR3 region has 13 residues. V lost 1 base and J lost 5, with 6 bases in between.

This clone is classed as large. The V call is TRBV20-1, the J call TRBJ2-1, with D tentatively TRBD2 (8 bases). Trimming took off 6 bases at V and 7 bases at J, with 28 bases between the two ends. Germline assignment: CDR1 DFQATT and CDR2 SNEGSKA (reference sequence). The CDR3 consists of 17 residues. The CDR3 DNA sequence: TGCAGTGCCCAGGGGGGTCTCCGAGCGGGAGTGGGTAATGAGCAGTTCTTC. This translates into CSAQGGLRAGVGNEQFF.